The rows below give T cell receptor beta chains drawn from one sample of a study of Graves' ophthalmopathy and Graves' hyperthyroidism. A single record per CDR3 protein comes from TCRdb applying MiXCR to the multiplex PCR reads. The table lists tens of thousands of distinct CDR3 sequences, about 50% of them singletons, with roughly 6.5% in the top ten. The sequencing sample was made of peripheral blood. These TCRs come from an adult woman with stable Graves' hyperthyroidism. Both conserved end residues are part of each CDR3. The D gene is left open where the match is weak. The size entry is marked missing in some rows and otherwise reads once, few, many or a size class.

NA | TRBJ1-5 | NA | TRBV6-5 | CATRLTSQPQHF | TGTGCCACGAGATTGACTAGCCAGCCCCAGCATTTT
TRBD2 | TRBJ2-3 | medium-sized | TRBV29-1 | CSVTSGGTSTDTQYF | TGCAGCGTGACTAGCGGGGGGACTAGCACAGATACGCAGTATTTT
NA | TRBJ1-3 | medium-sized | TRBV7-9 | CASSPRAGGNTIYF | TGTGCCAGCAGCCCCAGGGCGGGTGGAAACACCATATATTTT
NA | TRBJ1-2 | medium-sized | TRBV9 | CASSVDPARGSDYGYTF | TGTGCCAGCAGCGTAGATCCAGCTAGGGGGAGTGACTATGGCTACACCTTC
TRBD2 | TRBJ2-7 | NA | TRBV10-1 | CASRVAGVEQYF | TGCGCCAGCAGAGTAGCGGGAGTCGAGCAGTACTTC
TRBD2 | TRBJ2-1 | many | TRBV19 | CASSTTSGSYNEQFF | TGTGCCAGTAGTACTACTAGCGGCTCCTACAATGAGCAGTTCTTC
TRBD2 | TRBJ2-7 | medium-sized | TRBV7-8 | CASSPRRGRAFEQYF | TGTGCCAGCAGCCCGCGTCGGGGGAGGGCCTTCGAGCAGTACTTC
TRBD1 | TRBJ2-2 | NA | TRBV6-5 | CASREAGGPGELFF | TGTGCCAGCAGGGAAGCAGGGGGCCCCGGGGAGCTGTTTTTT
NA | TRBJ1-4 | NA | TRBV9 | CASGPLGGPPWDERLFF | TGTGCCAGCGGCCCCCTCGGGGGCCCTCCTTGGGATGAAAGACTGTTTTTT
TRBD2 | TRBJ2-7 | many | TRBV20-1 | CSASQREPYEQYF | TGCAGTGCTAGCCAGCGGGAGCCCTACGAGCAGTACTTC
NA | TRBJ2-4 | many | TRBV7-9 | CASSLVFQGNIQYF | TGTGCCAGCAGCTTAGTGTTTCAGGGGAACATTCAGTACTTC
TRBD1 | TRBJ2-2 | medium-sized | TRBV24-1 | CATSDSGQGAYTGELFF | TGTGCCACCAGTGACTCCGGACAGGGAGCGTACACCGGGGAGCTGTTTTTT
NA | TRBJ2-7 | few | TRBV10-3 | CAGSKQGSHEQYF | TGTGCCGGGTCCAAACAGGGTAGCCACGAGCAGTACTTC
NA | TRBJ2-7 | once | TRBV5-4 | CASSRDGKSYEQYF | TGTGCCAGCAGTCGGGACGGAAAGTCCTACGAGCAGTACTTC
NA | TRBJ2-1 | medium-sized | TRBV2 | CASSWQEQFF | TGTGCCAGCAGCTGGCAGGAGCAGTTCTTC
TRBD1 | TRBJ1-1 | few | TRBV4-1 | CASSRAGGGTEAFF | TGCGCCAGCAGCAGAGCAGGGGGCGGCACTGAAGCTTTCTTC
NA | TRBJ2-1 | many | TRBV5-1 | CASSLDGRNPGNEQFF | TGCGCCAGCAGCTTGGACGGACGGAACCCTGGCAATGAGCAGTTCTTC
NA | TRBJ2-5 | many | TRBV11-2 | CASSLVTIEETQYF | TGTGCCAGCAGCTTAGTGACTATCGAGGAGACCCAGTACTTC